This T cell receptor beta chain originates from a study of blood T cell repertoires in COVID-19. Overall study context: Collection of acute and convalescent COVID-19 samples took place in the United States, Italy and Spain. T cells, B-cell-depleted T cells, or PBMCs provided the cDNA or gDNA that served as material.

This table comes from immunoSEQ multiplex PCR, and its TCRdb copy is limited to in-frame clones, with some not included. The sample gives under 250,000 clones, approximately 83% of which show up once; 1.3% is in the top ten. Across under 25 US areas, participants ranged in age from about 18 to 100 years. Material: PBMCs or T cells enriched from blood (not recorded which). The origin of this receptor is a middle-aged woman with acute COVID-19.

CDR3 in amino acids: CASSLTGTMRDYGYTF. CDR3 nucleotide sequence: TGCGCCAGCAGCCTAACAGGGACCATGAGGGACTATGGCTACACCTTC. The chain uses TRBV5-1 and TRBJ1-2; the D gene is possibly TRBD1 (6 bases). CDR1 is SGHRS, CDR2 YFSETQ, per germline. Trimming pared 4 bases from V and 3 bases from J, leaving 19 bases between. The CDR3 runs to 16 residues.